This T cell receptor (beta chain) was observed in a study of T cell responses to AZD1222 COVID-19 vaccine. A remark on this clone: Antigen: not known.

TCRdb keeps only in-frame clones here, not all; method: immunoSEQ multiplex PCR. The sample consists of more than 95,000 clones, 92% of them appearing once. The study, taken as a whole, reports: Samples come after the peak T cell response, not at day 14. A rise in Spike-specific TCR breadth and depth followed two AZD1222 doses. As reported, nearly half of all spike-specific TCRs target variant regions that are unmutated.

This CDR3 comprises 16 residues. CDR1 is SGDLS, CDR2 YYNGEE, per germline. V was clipped by 4 bases and J by 2 bases, with 15 bases between them. This chain joins TRBV9 and TRBJ2-2; D may be TRBD1 (6 bases). Sequenced material: peripheral blood, taken 28 days after the second AZD1222 dose. The sequence derives from an adult who received the AZD1222 COVID-19 vaccine. CDR3 coding DNA: TGTGCCAGCAGCTCTCGGACAGCTATCAACACCGGGGAGCTGTTTTTT. It encodes CASSSRTAINTGELFF.